This T cell receptor (beta chain) stems from a study of blood T cell repertoires in COVID-19. Whole-study context: The study drew acute and convalescent COVID-19 samples from the United States, Italy and Spain. T cells, B-cell-depleted T cells, or PBMCs supplied cDNA or gDNA.

This CDR3 spans 13 amino acids. In germline, CDR1 is MNHEY, CDR2 SVGAGI. V was shortened by 4 bases and J by 3 bases, with 10 bases between the two germline ends. Source study methods: Reference gene primer amplification in the assay estimated nucleated cell counts. Libraries were prepared by immunoSEQ multiplex PCR; TCRdb keeps only in-frame clonotypes and omits some of them. That table furnishes V, J and clone size, whereas the DNA furnished D and trimming. This sample has 250,000 to 350,000 clones, with 70% to 90% found just once. Sequences were obtained from peripheral blood. This chain uses TRBV6-5 with TRBJ2-7, with a tentative D call TRBD1 (6 bases). The TCR was taken from an older woman with acute or convalescent COVID-19. The CDR3 DNA reads as TGTGCCAGCAGTTCGGGACACCGCTACGAGCAGTACTTC. Amino acids: CASSSGHRYEQYF.